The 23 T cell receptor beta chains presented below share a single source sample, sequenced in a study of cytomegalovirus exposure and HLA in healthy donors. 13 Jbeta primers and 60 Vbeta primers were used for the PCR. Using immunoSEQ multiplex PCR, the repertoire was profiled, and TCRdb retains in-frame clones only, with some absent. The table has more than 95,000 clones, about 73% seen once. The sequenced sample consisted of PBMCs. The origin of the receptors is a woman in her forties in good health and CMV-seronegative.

The CDR3 DNA sequence: TGTGCCAGCAGTGACCCAGGGGGTCTTGAGAATGAGCAGTTCTTC. Protein sequence: CASSDPGGLENEQFF. The rearrangement joins TRBV25-1 to TRBJ2-1; 7 nucleotides match TRBD1. V shed 3 bases and J 7 bases; nucleotides not matched to a gene: 9. CDR1 and CDR2 from the germline V gene are MGHDK and SYGVNS. The CDR3 consists of 15 residues.

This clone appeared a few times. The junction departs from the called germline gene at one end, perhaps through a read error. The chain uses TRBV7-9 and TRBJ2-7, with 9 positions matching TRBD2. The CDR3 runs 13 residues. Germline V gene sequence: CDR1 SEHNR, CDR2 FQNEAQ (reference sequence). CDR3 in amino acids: CSSRGLASYEQYF. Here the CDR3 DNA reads TGTTCCAGCAGGGGACTAGCTTCTTACGAGCAGTACTTC.

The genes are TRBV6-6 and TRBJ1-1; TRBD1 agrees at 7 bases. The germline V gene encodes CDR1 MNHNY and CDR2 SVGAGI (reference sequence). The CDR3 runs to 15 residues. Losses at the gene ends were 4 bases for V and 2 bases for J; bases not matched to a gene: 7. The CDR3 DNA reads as TGTGCCAGCAGTTCCTGGGACAGATTAAACACTGAAGCTTTCTTT. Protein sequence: CASSSWDRLNTEAFF.

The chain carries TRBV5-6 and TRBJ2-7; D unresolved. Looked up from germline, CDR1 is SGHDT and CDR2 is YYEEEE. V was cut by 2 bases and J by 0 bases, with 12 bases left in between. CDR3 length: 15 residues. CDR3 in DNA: TGTGCCAGCAGCTTACGACTTCTTGGCTCCTACGAGCAGTACTTC. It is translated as CASSLRLLGSYEQYF.

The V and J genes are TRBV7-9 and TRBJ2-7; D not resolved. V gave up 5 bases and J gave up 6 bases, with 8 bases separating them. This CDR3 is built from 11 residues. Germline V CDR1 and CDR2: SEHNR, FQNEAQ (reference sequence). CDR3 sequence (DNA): TGTGCCAGCAGCGGGCTCTTCGAGCAGTACTTC. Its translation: CASSGLFEQYF. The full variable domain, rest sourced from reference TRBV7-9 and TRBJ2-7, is DTGVSQNPRHKITKRGQNVTFRCDPISEHNRLYWYRQTLGQGPEFLTYFQNEAQLEKSRLLSDRFSAERPKGSFSTLEIQRTEQGDSAMYLCASSGLFEQYFGPGTRLTVT.

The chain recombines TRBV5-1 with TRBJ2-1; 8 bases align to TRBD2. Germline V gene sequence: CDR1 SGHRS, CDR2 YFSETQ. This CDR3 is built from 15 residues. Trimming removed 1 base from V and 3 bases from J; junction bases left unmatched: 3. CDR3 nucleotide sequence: TGCGCCAGCAGCTTGACGGGAGGGAACTACAATGAGCAGTTCTTC. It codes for CASSLTGGNYNEQFF.

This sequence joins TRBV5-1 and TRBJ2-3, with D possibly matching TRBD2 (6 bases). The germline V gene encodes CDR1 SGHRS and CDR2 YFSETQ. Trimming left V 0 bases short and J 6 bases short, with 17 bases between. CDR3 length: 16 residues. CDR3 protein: CASSLGGDLAVDTQYF. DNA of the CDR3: TGCGCCAGCAGCTTGGGGGGGGATTTAGCTGTGGATACGCAGTATTTT. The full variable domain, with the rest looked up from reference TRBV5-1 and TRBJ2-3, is KAGVTQTPRYLIKTRGQQVTLSCSPISGHRSVSWYQQTPGQGLQFLFEYFSETQRNKGNFPGRFSGRQFSNSRSEMNVSTLELGDSALYLCASSLGGDLAVDTQYFGPGTRLTVL.

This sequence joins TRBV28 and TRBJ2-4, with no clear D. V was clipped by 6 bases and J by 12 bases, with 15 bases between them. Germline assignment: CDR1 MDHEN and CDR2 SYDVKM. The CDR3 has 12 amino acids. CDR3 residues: CASSPPGYSQYF. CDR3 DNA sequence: TGTGCCAGCAGCCCCCCTGGGTACAGTCAGTACTTC.

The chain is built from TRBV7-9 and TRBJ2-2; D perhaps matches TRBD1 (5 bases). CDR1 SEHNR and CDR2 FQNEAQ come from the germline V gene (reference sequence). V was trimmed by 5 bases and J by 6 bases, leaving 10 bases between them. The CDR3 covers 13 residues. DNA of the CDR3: TGTGCCAGCAGCCAGACAGTGTCCGGGGAGCTGTTTTTT. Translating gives CASSQTVSGELFF.

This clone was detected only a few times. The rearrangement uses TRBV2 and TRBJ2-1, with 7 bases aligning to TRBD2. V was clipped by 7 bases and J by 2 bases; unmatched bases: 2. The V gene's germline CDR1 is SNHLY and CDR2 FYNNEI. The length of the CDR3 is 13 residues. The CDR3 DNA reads TGTGCCAGCAAGCGGGAAGCCTACAATGAGCAGTTCTTC. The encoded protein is CASKREAYNEQFF.

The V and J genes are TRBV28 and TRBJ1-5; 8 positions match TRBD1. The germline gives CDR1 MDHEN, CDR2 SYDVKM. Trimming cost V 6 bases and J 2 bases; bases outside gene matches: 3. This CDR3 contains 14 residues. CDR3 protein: CASRKGQGNQPQHF. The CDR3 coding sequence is TGTGCCAGCAGAAAGGGACAGGGCAATCAGCCCCAGCATTTT.

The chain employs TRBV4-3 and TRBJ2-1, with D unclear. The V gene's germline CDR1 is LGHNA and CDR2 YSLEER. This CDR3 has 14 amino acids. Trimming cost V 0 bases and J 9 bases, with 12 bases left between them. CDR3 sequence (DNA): TGCGCCAGCAGCCAAGAGCGCAGGATTTTTGAGCAGTTCTTC. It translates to CASSQERRIFEQFF.

The CDR3 reads CASSFGESRGDTQYF. DNA for the CDR3: TGTGCCAGCAGCTTTGGGGAGAGCCGGGGAGATACGCAGTATTTT. The chain recombines TRBV5-8 with TRBJ2-3, with D tentatively TRBD2 (5 bases). This CDR3 has 15 amino acids. Between the trimmed V and J ends, which lost 2 bases and 5 bases, there was a span of 15 bases. Germline CDR1 reads SGHTS; CDR2 reads YDEGEE.

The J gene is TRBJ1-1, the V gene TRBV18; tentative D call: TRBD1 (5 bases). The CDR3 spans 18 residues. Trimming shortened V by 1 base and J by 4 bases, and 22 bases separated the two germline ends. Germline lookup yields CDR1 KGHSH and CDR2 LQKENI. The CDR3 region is CASSPLDRDYQWGTEAFF. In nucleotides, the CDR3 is TGTGCCAGCTCACCACTTGATAGGGACTACCAATGGGGCACTGAAGCTTTCTTT.

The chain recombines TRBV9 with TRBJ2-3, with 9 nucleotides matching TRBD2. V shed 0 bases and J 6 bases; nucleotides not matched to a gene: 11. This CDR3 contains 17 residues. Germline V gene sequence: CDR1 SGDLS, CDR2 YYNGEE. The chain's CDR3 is CASSVGLAVGFDDTQYF. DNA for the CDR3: TGTGCCAGCAGCGTAGGACTAGCGGTGGGGTTTGACGATACGCAGTATTTT.

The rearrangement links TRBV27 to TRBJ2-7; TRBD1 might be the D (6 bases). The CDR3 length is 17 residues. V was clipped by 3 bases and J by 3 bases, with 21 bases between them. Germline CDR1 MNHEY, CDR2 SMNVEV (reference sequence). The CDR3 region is CASSFRSGTNGYYEQYF. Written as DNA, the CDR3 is TGTGCCAGCAGTTTTAGATCCGGGACAAACGGATACTACGAGCAGTACTTC.

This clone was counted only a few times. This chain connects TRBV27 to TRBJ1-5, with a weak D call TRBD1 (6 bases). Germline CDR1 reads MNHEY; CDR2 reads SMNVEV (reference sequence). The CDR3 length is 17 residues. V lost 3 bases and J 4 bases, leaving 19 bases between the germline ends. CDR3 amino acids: CASSFLPTGEGNQPQHF. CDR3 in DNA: TGTGCCAGCAGTTTCTTGCCGACAGGTGAGGGTAATCAGCCCCAGCATTTT.

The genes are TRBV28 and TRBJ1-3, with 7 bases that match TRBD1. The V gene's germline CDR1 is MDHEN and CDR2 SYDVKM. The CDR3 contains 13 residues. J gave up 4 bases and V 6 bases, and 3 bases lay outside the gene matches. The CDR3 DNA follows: TGTGCCAGCAGGGTGACAGGGGGAAACACCATATATTTT. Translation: CASRVTGGNTIYF. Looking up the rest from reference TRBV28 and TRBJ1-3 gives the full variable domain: DVKVTQSSRYLVKRTGEKVFLECVQDMDHENMFWYRQDPGLGLRLIYFSYDVKMKEKGDIPEGYSVSREKKERFSLILESASTNQTSMYLCASRVTGGNTIYFGEGSWLTVV.

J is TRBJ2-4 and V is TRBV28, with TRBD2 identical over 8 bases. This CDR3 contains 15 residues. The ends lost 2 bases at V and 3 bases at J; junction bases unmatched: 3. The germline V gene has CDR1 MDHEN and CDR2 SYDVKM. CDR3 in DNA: TGTGCCAGCAGTTTAGTCGGGAGGGGCAAAAACATTCAGTACTTC. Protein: CASSLVGRGKNIQYF.

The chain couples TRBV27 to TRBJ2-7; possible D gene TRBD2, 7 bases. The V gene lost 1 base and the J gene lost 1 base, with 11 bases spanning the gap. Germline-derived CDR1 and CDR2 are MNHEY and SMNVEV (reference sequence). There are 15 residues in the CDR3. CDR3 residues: CASSLFGGRSYEQYF. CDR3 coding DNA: TGTGCCAGCAGTTTATTCGGGGGGCGTTCCTACGAGCAGTACTTC.

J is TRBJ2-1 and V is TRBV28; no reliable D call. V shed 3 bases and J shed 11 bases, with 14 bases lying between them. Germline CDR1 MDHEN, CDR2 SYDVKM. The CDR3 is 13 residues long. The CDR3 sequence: CASSFGGMGKQFF. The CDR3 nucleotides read TGTGCCAGCAGTTTTGGCGGCATGGGTAAGCAGTTCTTC.

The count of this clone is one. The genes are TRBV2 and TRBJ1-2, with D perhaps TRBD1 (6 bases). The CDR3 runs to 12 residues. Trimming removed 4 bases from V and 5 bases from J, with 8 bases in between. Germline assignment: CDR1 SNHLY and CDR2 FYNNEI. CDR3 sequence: CASSGGQYGYTF. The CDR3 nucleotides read TGTGCCAGCAGTGGAGGACAGTATGGCTACACCTTC. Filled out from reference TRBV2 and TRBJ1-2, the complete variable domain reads EPEVTQTPSHQVTQMGQEVILRCVPISNHLYFYWYRQILGQKVEFLVSFYNNEISEKSEIFDDQFSVERPDGSNFTLKIRSTKLEDSAMYFCASSGGQYGYTFGSGTRLTVV.

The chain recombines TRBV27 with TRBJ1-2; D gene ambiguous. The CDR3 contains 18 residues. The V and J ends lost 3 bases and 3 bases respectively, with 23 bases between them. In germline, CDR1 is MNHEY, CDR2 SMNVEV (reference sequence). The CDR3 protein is CASSFFPLRQSLDYGYTF. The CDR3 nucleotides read TGTGCCAGCAGTTTTTTTCCCCTGCGGCAGAGCCTGGACTATGGCTACACCTTC.